A single T cell receptor beta chain is shown here with its context. The entry originates in a study of cytomegalovirus exposure and HLA in healthy donors. Primers for the PCR totalled 60 Vbeta and 13 Jbeta. Assay: immunoSEQ multiplex PCR; the TCRdb copy retains only in-frame clones and omits some. The sample has around 150,000 clones; over 60% are singletons. Trimming removed 5 bases from V and 2 bases from J; junction bases left unmatched: 0. Germline V gene sequence: CDR1 MNHEY, CDR2 SVGAGI. CDR3 length: 15 amino acids. The sample consisted of PBMCs. This chain uses TRBV6-5 with TRBJ2-5; TRBD2 aligns across 15 bases. The TCR comes from a woman in her 30s in good health and CMV-seronegative. In DNA, the CDR3 is TGTGCCAGCAGTGGACTAGCGGGGGGGCAAGAGACCCAGTACTTC. It codes for CASSGLAGGQETQYF.